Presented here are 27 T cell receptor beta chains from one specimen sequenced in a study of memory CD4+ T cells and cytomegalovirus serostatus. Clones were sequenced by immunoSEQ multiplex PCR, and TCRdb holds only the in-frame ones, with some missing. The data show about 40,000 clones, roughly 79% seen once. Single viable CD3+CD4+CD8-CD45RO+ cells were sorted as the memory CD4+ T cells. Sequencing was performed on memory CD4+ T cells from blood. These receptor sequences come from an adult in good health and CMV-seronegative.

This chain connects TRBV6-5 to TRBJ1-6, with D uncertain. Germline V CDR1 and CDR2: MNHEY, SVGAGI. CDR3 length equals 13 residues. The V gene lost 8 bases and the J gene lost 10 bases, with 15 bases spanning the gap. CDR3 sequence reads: CASGSRRESPLHF. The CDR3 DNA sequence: TGTGCCAGCGGATCCAGGCGTGAGTCACCCCTCCACTTT.

The CDR3 DNA reads TGTGCCAGCAGCAGATACAGGGGGCGCACAGGAAACTATGGCTACACCTTC. It encodes CASSRYRGRTGNYGYTF. The chain recombines TRBV21-1 with TRBJ1-2; TRBD1, as called in the table, went unchecked against the DNA. TRBV21-1 is flagged as a pseudogene. The CDR3 sequence is 17 residues long.

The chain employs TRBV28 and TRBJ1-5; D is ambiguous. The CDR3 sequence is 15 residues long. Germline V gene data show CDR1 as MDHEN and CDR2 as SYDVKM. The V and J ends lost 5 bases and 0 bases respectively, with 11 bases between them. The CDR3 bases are TGTGCCAGCAGTAGCCTCCTTGGTAGCAATCAGCCCCAGCATTTT. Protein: CASSSLLGSNQPQHF. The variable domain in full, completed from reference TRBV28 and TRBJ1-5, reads DVKVTQSSRYLVKRTGEKVFLECVQDMDHENMFWYRQDPGLGLRLIYFSYDVKMKEKGDIPEGYSVSREKKERFSLILESASTNQTSMYLCASSSLLGSNQPQHFGDGTRLSIL.

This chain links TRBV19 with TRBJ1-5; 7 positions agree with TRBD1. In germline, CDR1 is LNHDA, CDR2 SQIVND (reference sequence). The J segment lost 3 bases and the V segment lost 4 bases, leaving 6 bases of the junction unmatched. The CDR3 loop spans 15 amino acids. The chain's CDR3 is CASSTKTGFNQPQHF. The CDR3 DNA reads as TGTGCCAGTAGTACAAAGACAGGGTTCAATCAGCCCCAGCATTTT.

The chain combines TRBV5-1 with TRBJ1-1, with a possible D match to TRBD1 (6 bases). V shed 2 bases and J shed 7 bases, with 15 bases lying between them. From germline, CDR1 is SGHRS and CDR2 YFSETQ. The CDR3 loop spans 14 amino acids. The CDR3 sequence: CASSFEGGKLEAFF. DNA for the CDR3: TGCGCCAGCAGCTTTGAGGGGGGCAAGCTTGAAGCTTTCTTT.

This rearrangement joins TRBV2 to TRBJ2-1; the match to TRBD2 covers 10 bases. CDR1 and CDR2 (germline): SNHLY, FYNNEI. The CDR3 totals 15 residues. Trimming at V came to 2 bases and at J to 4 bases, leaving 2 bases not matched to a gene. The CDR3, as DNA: TGTGCCAGCAGTGAAAGCGGGGGGGAATACAATGAGCAGTTCTTC. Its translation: CASSESGGEYNEQFF.

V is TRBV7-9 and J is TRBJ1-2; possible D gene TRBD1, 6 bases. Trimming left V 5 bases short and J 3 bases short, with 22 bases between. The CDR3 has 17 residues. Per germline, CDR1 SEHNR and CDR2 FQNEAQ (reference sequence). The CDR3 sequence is CASSPFSVRGSDYGYTF. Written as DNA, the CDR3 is TGTGCCAGCAGCCCTTTCTCTGTGAGGGGGAGCGACTATGGCTACACCTTC. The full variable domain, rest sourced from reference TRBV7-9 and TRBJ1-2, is DTGVSQNPRHKITKRGQNVTFRCDPISEHNRLYWYRQTLGQGPEFLTYFQNEAQLEKSRLLSDRFSAERPKGSFSTLEIQRTEQGDSAMYLCASSPFSVRGSDYGYTFGSGTRLTVV.

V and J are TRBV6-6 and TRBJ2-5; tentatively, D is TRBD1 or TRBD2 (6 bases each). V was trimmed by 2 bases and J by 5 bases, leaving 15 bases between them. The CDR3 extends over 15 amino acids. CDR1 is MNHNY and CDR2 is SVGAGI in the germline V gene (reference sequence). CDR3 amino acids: CASSYPGEVSETQYF. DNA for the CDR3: TGTGCCAGCAGTTACCCAGGGGAGGTCAGTGAGACCCAGTACTTC.

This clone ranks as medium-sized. CDR3 bases: TGTGCCAGCATGAGGGGTCCGGGACAGTCCTACGAGCAGTACTTC. Protein product: CASMRGPGQSYEQYF. The rearrangement joins TRBV2 to TRBJ2-7; the match to TRBD1 covers 7 bases. Germline V gives CDR1 SNHLY, CDR2 FYNNEI. The CDR3 has 15 residues. Trimming took 7 bases from V and 1 from J; bases not matched to a gene: 10.

The CDR3, as DNA: TGCGCCAGCGGGGAGGGGCGCGAAGAGACCCAGTACTTC. This sequence encodes CASGEGREETQYF. The chain combines TRBV5-1 with TRBJ2-5; TRBD2 aligns across 7 bases. V was pared by 7 bases and J by 3 bases, with 6 bases of the junction left unmatched. This CDR3 region has 13 residues. Per germline, CDR1 SGHRS and CDR2 YFSETQ.

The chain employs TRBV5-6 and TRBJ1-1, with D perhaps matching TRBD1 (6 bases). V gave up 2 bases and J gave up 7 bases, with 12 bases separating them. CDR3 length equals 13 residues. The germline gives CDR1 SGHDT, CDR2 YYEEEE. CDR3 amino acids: CASSFGQGNEAFF. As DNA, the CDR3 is TGTGCCAGCAGCTTTGGGCAGGGGAATGAAGCTTTCTTT.

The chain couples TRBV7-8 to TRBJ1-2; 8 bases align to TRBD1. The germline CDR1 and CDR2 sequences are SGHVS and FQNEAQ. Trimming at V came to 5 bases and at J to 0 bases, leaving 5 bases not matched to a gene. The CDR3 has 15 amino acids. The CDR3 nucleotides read TGTGCCAGCAGCAGGGACAGGCGAGCTAACTATGGCTACACCTTC. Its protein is CASSRDRRANYGYTF.

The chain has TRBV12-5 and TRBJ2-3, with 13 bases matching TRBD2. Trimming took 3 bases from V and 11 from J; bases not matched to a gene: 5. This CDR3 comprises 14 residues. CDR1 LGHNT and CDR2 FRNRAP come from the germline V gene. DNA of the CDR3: TGTGCTAGTGGTTTAACTAGCGGGGGGGCCGTGCAGTATTTT. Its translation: CASGLTSGGAVQYF.

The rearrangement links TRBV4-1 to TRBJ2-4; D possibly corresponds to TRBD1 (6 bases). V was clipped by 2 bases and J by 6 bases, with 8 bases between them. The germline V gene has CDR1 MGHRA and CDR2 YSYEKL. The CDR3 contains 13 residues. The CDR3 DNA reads TGCGCCAGCAGCCAAATGGACAGAAACATTCAGTACTTC. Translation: CASSQMDRNIQYF.

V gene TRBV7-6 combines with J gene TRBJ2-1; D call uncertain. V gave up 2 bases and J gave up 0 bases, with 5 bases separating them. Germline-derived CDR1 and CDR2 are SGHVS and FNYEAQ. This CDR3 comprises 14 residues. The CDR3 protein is CASSLTASYNEQFF. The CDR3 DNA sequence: TGTGCCAGCAGCTTAACGGCCTCCTACAATGAGCAGTTCTTC. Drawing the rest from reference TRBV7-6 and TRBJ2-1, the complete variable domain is GAGVSQSPRYKVTKRGQDVALRCDPISGHVSLYWYRQALGQGPEFLTYFNYEAQQDKSGLPNDRFSAERPEGSISTLTIQRTEQRDSAMYRCASSLTASYNEQFFGPGTRLTVL.

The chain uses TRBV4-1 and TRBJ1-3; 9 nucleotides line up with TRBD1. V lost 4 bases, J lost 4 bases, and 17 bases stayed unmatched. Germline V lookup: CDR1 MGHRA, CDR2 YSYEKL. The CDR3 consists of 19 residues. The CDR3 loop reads CASSPPYKLAGTGGNTIYF. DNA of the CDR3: TGCGCCAGCAGCCCGCCGTATAAGCTAGCCGGGACAGGGGGAAACACCATATATTTT.

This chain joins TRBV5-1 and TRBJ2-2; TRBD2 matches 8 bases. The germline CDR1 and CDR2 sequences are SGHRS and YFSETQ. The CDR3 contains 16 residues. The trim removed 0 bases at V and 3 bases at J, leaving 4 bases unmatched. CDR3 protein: CASSLDGGADTGELFF. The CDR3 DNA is TGCGCCAGCAGCTTGGACGGGGGGGCCGACACCGGGGAGCTGTTTTTT.

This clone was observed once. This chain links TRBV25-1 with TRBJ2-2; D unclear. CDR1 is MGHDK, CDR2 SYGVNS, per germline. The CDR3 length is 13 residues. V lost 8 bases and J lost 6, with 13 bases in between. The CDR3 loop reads CASSPVGAGELFF. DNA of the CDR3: TGTGCCAGCTCCCCTGTTGGGGCCGGGGAGCTGTTTTTT. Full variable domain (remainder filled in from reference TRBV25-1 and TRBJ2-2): EADIYQTPRYLVIGTGKKITLECSQTMGHDKMYWYQQDPGMELHLIHYSYGVNSTEKGDLSSESTVSRIRTEHFPLTLESARPSHTSQYLCASSPVGAGELFFGEGSRLTVL.

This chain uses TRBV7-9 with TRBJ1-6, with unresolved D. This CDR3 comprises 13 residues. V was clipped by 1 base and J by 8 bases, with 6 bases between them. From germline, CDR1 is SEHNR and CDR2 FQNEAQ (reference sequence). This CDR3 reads CASSLGRDSPLHF. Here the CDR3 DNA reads TGTGCCAGCAGCTTAGGTAGGGATTCACCCCTCCACTTT.

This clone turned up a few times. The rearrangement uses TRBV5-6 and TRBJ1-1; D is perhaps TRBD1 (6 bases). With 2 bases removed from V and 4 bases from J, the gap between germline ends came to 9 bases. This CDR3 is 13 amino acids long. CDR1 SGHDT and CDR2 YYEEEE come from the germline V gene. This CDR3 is CASSFDRSTEAFF. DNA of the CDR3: TGTGCCAGCAGCTTCGACAGGAGCACTGAAGCTTTCTTT.

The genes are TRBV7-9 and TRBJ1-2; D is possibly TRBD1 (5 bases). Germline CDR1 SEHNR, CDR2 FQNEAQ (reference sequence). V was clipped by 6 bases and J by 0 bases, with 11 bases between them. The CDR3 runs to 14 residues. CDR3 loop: CASRFGASNYGYTF. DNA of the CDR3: TGTGCCAGCAGGTTCGGGGCGTCTAACTATGGCTACACCTTC. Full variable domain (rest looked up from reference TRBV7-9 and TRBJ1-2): DTGVSQNPRHKITKRGQNVTFRCDPISEHNRLYWYRQTLGQGPEFLTYFQNEAQLEKSRLLSDRFSAERPKGSFSTLEIQRTEQGDSAMYLCASRFGASNYGYTFGSGTRLTVV.

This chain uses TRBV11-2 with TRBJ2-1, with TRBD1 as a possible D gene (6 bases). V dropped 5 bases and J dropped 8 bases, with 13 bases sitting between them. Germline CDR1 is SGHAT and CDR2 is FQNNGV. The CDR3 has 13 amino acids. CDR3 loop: CASSPYRVYEQFF. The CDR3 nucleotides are TGTGCCAGCAGCCCATACAGGGTGTATGAGCAGTTCTTC. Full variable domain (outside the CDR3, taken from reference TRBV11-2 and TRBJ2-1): EAGVAQSPRYKIIEKRQSVAFWCNPISGHATLYWYQQILGQGPKLLIQFQNNGVVDDSQLPKDRFSAERLKGVDSTLKIQPAKLEDSAVYLCASSPYRVYEQFFGPGTRLTVL.

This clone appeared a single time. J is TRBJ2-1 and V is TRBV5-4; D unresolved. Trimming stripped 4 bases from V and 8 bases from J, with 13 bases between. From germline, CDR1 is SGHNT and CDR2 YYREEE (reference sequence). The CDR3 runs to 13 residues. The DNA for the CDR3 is TGTGCCAGCAGCCTTGACCAAGTCGATGAGCAGTTCTTC. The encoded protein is CASSLDQVDEQFF. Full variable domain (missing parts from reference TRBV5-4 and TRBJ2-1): ETGVTQSPTHLIKTRGQQVTLRCSSQSGHNTVSWYQQALGQGPQFIFQYYREEENGRGNFPPRFSGLQFPNYSSELNVNALELDDSALYLCASSLDQVDEQFFGPGTRLTVL.

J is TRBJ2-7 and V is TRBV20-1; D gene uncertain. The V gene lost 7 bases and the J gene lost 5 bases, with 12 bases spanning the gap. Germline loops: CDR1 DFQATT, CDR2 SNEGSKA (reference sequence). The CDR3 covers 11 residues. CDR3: CSVRTLNEQYF. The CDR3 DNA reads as TGCAGTGTCAGAACACTCAACGAGCAGTACTTC.

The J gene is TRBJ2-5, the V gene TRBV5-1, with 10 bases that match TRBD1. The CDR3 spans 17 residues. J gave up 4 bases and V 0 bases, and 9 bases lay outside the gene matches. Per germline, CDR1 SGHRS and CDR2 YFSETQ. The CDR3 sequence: CASSLGIDRGRLETQYF. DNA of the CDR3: TGCGCCAGCAGCTTGGGGATCGACAGGGGGCGGTTAGAGACCCAGTACTTC.

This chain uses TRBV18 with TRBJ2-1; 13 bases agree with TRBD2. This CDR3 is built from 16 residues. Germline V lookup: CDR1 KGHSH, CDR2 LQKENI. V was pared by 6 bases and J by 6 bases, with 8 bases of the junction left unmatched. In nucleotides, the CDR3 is TGTGCCAGCTCGGCAGTACTAGCGGGGGGGTTCAATGAGCAGTTCTTC. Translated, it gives CASSAVLAGGFNEQFF. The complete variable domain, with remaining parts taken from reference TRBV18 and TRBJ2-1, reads NAGVMQNPRHLVRRRGQEARLRCSPMKGHSHVYWYRQLPEEGLKFMVYLQKENIIDESGMPKERFSAEFPKEGPSILRIQQVVRGDSAAYFCASSAVLAGGFNEQFFGPGTRLTVL.

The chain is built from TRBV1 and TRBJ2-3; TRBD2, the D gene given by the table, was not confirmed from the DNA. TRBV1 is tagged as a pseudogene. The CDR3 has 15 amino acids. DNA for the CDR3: TGCACCAGCAGCCAGAATCTTCCGGTTGCGGATACGCAGTATTTT. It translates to CTSSQNLPVADTQYF.